What follows are 23 T cell receptor gamma chains derived from one specimen sequenced in a study of γδ T cells in repeated Plasmodium falciparum infection listed by TCRdb under 2021. Receptor libraries were prepared by multiplex PCR. Sequencing used an Illumina MiSeq. TCRdb processed the public reads again with the CATT caller, after which rows with matching DNA were combined. Counted in this sample were approximately 28,000 gamma-chain clones; 3% of them appeared once. 30% to 35% of the sample goes to the ten largest clones. Vgamma9/Vdelta2+ and Vdelta2-negative gammadelta T cell populations were flow-sorted from peripheral blood mononuclear cells for bulk TCR repertoire analysis. Material: gamma-delta T cells from blood. The receptors here all came from a pool of human donors (malaria-infected and uninfected, not separated).

As concerns this clone: The mismatch at residue 2 between this DNA's translation and the TCRdb protein of a much larger clone likely reflects a read error; the protein shown is translated from the DNA. J is TRGJP2 and V is TRGV2. The J gene, not given by TCRdb, was assigned here from a germline match of the nucleotide sequence. Germline V CDR1 and CDR2: EGSNGY, YDSYNSKV. This CDR3 has 15 residues. CDR3 DNA sequence: TGTACCACCTGGACTCAATATAGTAGTGATTGGATCAAGACGTTT. This sequence encodes CTTWTQYSSDWIKTF.

This clone is labeled as large (0.1 to 1%). The identical CDR3 is also encoded by other nucleotide sequences in the sample. As DNA, the CDR3 is TGTGCCACCTGGGACCTGATTGATTGGATCAAGACGTTT. Amino acids: CATWDLIDWIKTF. The V gene is TRGV3, the J gene TRGJP2. Trimming took 3 bases from V and 7 from J; bases not matched to a gene: 5. Germline V gives CDR1 VTNTFY, CDR2 YDVSTARD (reference sequence). The CDR3 spans 13 residues.

This clone occurred many times. The translation of this DNA and the TCRdb protein of a much larger clone differ at residue 8, probably owing to a read error; the protein shown here is translated from the DNA. The chain employs TRGV4 and TRGJ1 or TRGJ2. TCRdb gives no J gene; it was assigned here by matching the DNA to germline. CDR3 length equals 14 residues. Germline CDR1 EGSTGY, CDR2 YDSYTSSV. V was clipped by 2 bases and J by 6 bases; unmatched bases: 10. The CDR3 reads CATWDAVPGYKKLF. CDR3 DNA sequence: TGTGCCACCTGGGATGCAGTTCCCGGTTATAAGAAACTCTTT.

Worth noting for this clone: Given a far larger clone just one base away, this is likely a sequencing read error. Because the CDR3's place on the DNA is in doubt, the DNA is left out and the CDR3 is given as listed by TCRdb. The identical CDR3 is also encoded by other nucleotide sequences in the sample. The CDR3 loop reads CATWDGAIRNSLAVEQHLLSQVSIGRIQHF. The V gene is TRGV2, but the J gene lacks a call. Germline CDR1 reads EGSNGY; CDR2 reads YDSYNSKV. The CDR3 comprises 30 residues, both ends counted.

A word on this clone: The protein TCRdb lists belongs to a much larger clone and differs from this DNA's translation at residue 12, which points to a read error; the protein shown is made from the DNA. No J gene was called, and the V gene is TRGV2. Per germline, CDR1 EGSNGY and CDR2 YDSYNSKV. The CDR3 is 14 amino acids. This CDR3 is CATWDGPWYYKELF. As DNA, the CDR3 is TGTGCCACCTGGGACGGGCCGTGGTATTATAAGGAACTCTTT.

This clone was counted between two and nine times. The protein given by TCRdb reflects a much larger clone and differs at residue 8 from this DNA's translation, likely from a read error; the protein shown is the DNA's translation. J is TRGJ1 or TRGJ2 and V is TRGV4. The J gene, missing from TCRdb, was assigned here through DNA to germline matching. After removal of 6 bases from V and 6 bases from J, the junction contained 11 bases not matched to a gene. Per germline, CDR1 EGSTGY and CDR2 YDSYTSSV. The CDR3 totals 13 residues. The CDR3 DNA reads TGTGCCACCTGGTTCCCCTGCCGTTATAAGAAACTCTTT. Translated, it gives CATWFPCRYKKLF.

In this sample, this clone turned up many times. Translating this DNA gives a protein that differs at residue 12 from the TCRdb one, which belongs to a much larger clone; a read error is likely, and the protein shown is this translation. The chain employs TRGV3 and TRGJ1 or TRGJ2. The V gene's germline CDR1 is VTNTFY and CDR2 YDVSTARD (reference sequence). CDR3 size: 15 residues. For the CDR3, the DNA is TGTGCCACCTGGGCCAAGGGGCCGAATTATTATATGAAACTCTTT. This codes for CATWAKGPNYYMKLF.

This clone was observed a handful of times. Since a far larger clone is one base different, this is likely a read error. Because the CDR3's place on the DNA is in doubt, the DNA is left out and the CDR3 is given as listed by TCRdb. Other DNA variants within this sample encode the same CDR3. The V gene call reads TRGV2; no J gene was called. Per the germline V gene, CDR1 is EGSNGY and CDR2 is YDSYNSKV. The CDR3 contains 28 residues when both ends are counted. CDR3 protein: CATWDDRNSLAVEQHLLSQVSIGRIQHF.

This clone was seen only a few times. A much larger clone differs from this one at a single base, so this may be a read error. This sequence joins TRGV5 and TRGJ1 or TRGJ2. Assignment of the J gene here rests on matching the DNA to germline, because TCRdb gives none. J gave up 8 bases and V 0 bases, and 7 bases lay outside the gene matches. The CDR3 runs 13 residues. The germline V gene encodes CDR1 VINAFY and CDR2 YDVSNSKD. CDR3 DNA sequence: TGTGCCACCTGGGACAGGCTAGGAGATAAGAAACTCTTT. This sequence encodes CATWDRLGDKKLF.

This clone was seen at least ten times. V usage is TRGV2 and J usage is TRGJP2. Germline trimming cut 0 bases from V and 0 bases from J; bases unmatched to any gene: 4. Per germline, CDR1 EGSNGY and CDR2 YDSYNSKV. This CDR3 is 16 amino acids long. CDR3 nucleotide sequence: TGTGCCACCTGGGACGGGCCTAATAGTAGTGATTGGATCAAGACGTTT. Translation gives CATWDGPNSSDWIKTF.

This clone showed up many times. A read error is likely here: a far larger clone is one base away. The same CDR3 arises from other DNA sequences in this sample as well. V and J are TRGV2 and TRGJ1 or TRGJ2. Germline V gene lookup returns CDR1 EGSNGY and CDR2 YDSYNSKV. The CDR3 loop spans 15 amino acids. The CDR3 here is CATWDGPRHYYKKLF. Written as DNA, the CDR3 is TGTGCTACCTGGGACGGGCCGCGCCATTATTATAAGAAACTCTTT.

The sample holds a few counts of this clone. A read error likely explains this, since a far larger clone differs by one base. Additional DNA sequences in this sample encode the identical CDR3. V gene TRGV4 combines with J gene TRGJ1 or TRGJ2. As TCRdb names no J gene, one was assigned here on the basis of a DNA match to germline. Germline values: CDR1 EGSTGY, CDR2 YDSYTSSV. This CDR3 has 13 amino acids. The CDR3: CATWDARYYKKLF. For the CDR3, the DNA is TGTGCCACTTGGGATGCCCGTTATTATAAGAAACTCTTT.

This clone was recorded at least ten times. The protein recorded in TCRdb does not match the translated DNA at residue 2; the protein presented here comes from translating the DNA. The chain combines TRGV9 with TRGJP1. The CDR3 runs to 14 residues. Per the germline V gene, CDR1 is GITISATS and CDR2 is ISYDGTV (reference sequence). The CDR3 DNA sequence: TGTACCTTGTGGGAGGTGCAGAGTCTTTGGTTCAAGATATTT. Protein product: CTLWEVQSLWFKIF.

In its sample, this clone was seen a few times. The likely explanation is a read error, given a far larger clone one base away. The DNA is omitted, as the CDR3 cannot be located on it reliably, and the CDR3 follows TCRdb's listing. Within the sample, other DNA sequences also encode this same CDR3. The V gene was identified as TRGV9, while no J gene was called. The CDR3 comprises 30 residues, both ends counted. Per germline, CDR1 GITISATS and CDR2 ISYDGTV (reference sequence). CDR3 residues: CALWEQGLRNSLAVEQHLLSQVSIGRIQHF.

This chain joins TRGV5 and TRGJ1 or TRGJ2. Matching the DNA to germline supplied the J gene, which TCRdb does not give. Germline V gene data show CDR1 as VINAFY and CDR2 as YDVSNSKD. V was pared by 9 bases and J by 0 bases, with 26 bases of the junction left unmatched. The CDR3 is 19 residues long. The CDR3 loop reads CATRWHSAGGPSNYYKKLF. CDR3 sequence (DNA): TGTGCCACCCGGTGGCACTCGGCAGGGGGTCCATCGAATTATTATAAGAAACTCTTT.

This clone was observed a handful of times. TCRdb's protein, taken from a much larger clone, differs from this DNA's translation at residue 6, likely owing to a read error; the protein displayed comes from the DNA. The rearrangement links TRGV2 to TRGJP2. The J gene comes from matching the DNA to germline here; TCRdb lacks it. V lost 0 bases and J lost 3; bases outside the gene matches: 10. CDR1 and CDR2 (germline): EGSNGY, YDSYNSKV. CDR3 size: 17 residues. CDR3 region: CATWDGPSSRSDWIKTF. CDR3 in DNA: TGTGCCACCTGGGACGGGCCTTCTTCCCGTAGTGATTGGATCAAGACGTTT.

This clone was counted ten times or more. V usage is TRGV9 and J usage is TRGJ1 or TRGJ2. The germline gives CDR1 GITISATS, CDR2 ISYDGTV (reference sequence). V dropped 3 bases and J dropped 2; count of bases not matched to a gene: 13. The CDR3 sequence is 16 residues long. The CDR3 here is CALWEYIMLYYYKKLF. The CDR3 DNA reads as TGTGCCTTGTGGGAGTATATAATGCTTTATTATTATAAGAAACTCTTT.

On this clone: TCRdb attributes to this sequence the protein of a much larger clone, which differs from the DNA translation at residue 9; a read error is likely, and the protein displayed is translated from the DNA. V usage is TRGV2 and J usage is TRGJ1 or TRGJ2. Germline matching of the DNA provided the J gene here, since TCRdb leaves it blank. The V gene's germline CDR1 is EGSNGY and CDR2 YDSYNSKV. This CDR3 has 14 residues. CDR3: CATWDVRNCYKKLF. CDR3 DNA: TGTGCCACCTGGGACGTCCGGAATTGTTATAAGAAACTCTTT.

This clone appeared many times. This likely traces to a read error, being one base from a far larger clone. The DNA is left out, because the CDR3 cannot be placed on it with certainty; the CDR3 is given as TCRdb lists it. CDR3 sequence: CALGEAIIIRNSLAVEQHLLSQVSIGRIQHF. J gene calling gave no result, while the V gene is TRGV9. CDR1 is GITISATS and CDR2 is ISYDGTV in the germline V gene (reference sequence). Including both end residues, the CDR3 is 31 amino acids long.

This clone came up many times. The protein TCRdb lists belongs to a much larger clone and differs from this DNA's translation at residue 10, which points to a read error; the protein shown is made from the DNA. The gene calls are TRGV9 and TRGJP. Because TCRdb records no J gene, it was assigned here through a match of the DNA to germline. Germline CDR1 reads GITISATS; CDR2 reads ISYDGTV (reference sequence). This CDR3 is 15 amino acids long. For the CDR3, the DNA is TGTGCCTTGTGGTCTCAAGAGTTGGGCAGAAAAATCAAGGTATTT. Translated, it gives CALWSQELGRKIKVF.

This clone was observed a few times. This likely came from a read error, as a far larger clone is one base away. Other DNA sequences in the sample encode the same CDR3. This sequence joins TRGV9 and TRGJ1 or TRGJ2. The J gene is not listed in TCRdb, so it was assigned here from a DNA match to germline. Germline V lookup: CDR1 GITISATS, CDR2 ISYDGTV (reference sequence). There are 13 residues in the CDR3. Trimming took 5 bases from V and 7 from J; bases not matched to a gene: 11. The CDR3 DNA reads TGTGCCTTGTGGGGCTGTCCGGGGTATAAGAAACTCTTT. This gives the protein CALWGCPGYKKLF.

This clone was counted at least ten times. A read error likely explains this, since a far larger clone differs by one base. The same CDR3 also results from other DNA sequences found in this sample. The chain carries TRGV9 and TRGJ1 or TRGJ2. CDR3 length: 13 residues. Germline lookup yields CDR1 GITISATS and CDR2 ISYDGTV (reference sequence). The J segment lost 5 bases and the V segment lost 0 bases, leaving 4 bases of the junction unmatched. As DNA, the CDR3 is TGTGCCTTGTGGGAGGTGCACCATTATAAGAAACTCTTT. It translates to CALWEVHHYKKLF.

Ten or more counts support this clone. This DNA's translation differs at residue 9 from TCRdb's protein, which comes from a much larger clone; a read error is likely, and the protein shown is translated from the DNA. The chain combines TRGV9 with TRGJ1 or TRGJ2. CDR1 is GITISATS and CDR2 is ISYDGTV in the germline V gene (reference sequence). The CDR3 sequence is 11 residues long. CDR3 region: CALWEVPKELF. DNA of the CDR3: TGTGCCTTGTGGGAGGTGCCTAAGGAACTCTTT.